This TCR beta chain derives from a study of T cell changes during pregnancy in multiple sclerosis. The length of the CDR3 is 16 residues. Trimming removed 2 bases from V and 9 bases from J, with 20 bases in between. Per the germline V gene, CDR1 is SEHNR and CDR2 is FQNEAQ (reference sequence). Generated by immunoSEQ multiplex PCR, the TCRdb table keeps only in-frame clones and is missing some. The table has about 59,000 clones, around 94% seen once. This receptor was identified in a female donor with multiple sclerosis, enrolled in a pregnancy study. The source was CD8+ T cells from peripheral blood mononuclear cells, collected after pregnancy. This chain links TRBV7-9 with TRBJ2-1, with a possible D match to TRBD1 (6 bases). The CDR3 coding sequence is TGTGCCAGCAGCTTATTAACAGGGCCTCAGCCCGGTGAGCAGTTCTTC. It is translated as CASSLLTGPQPGEQFF.